This T cell receptor beta chain was found in a study of cytomegalovirus exposure and HLA in healthy donors. About this clone: Its antigen is currently unknown.

General study results and limits: Under in vitro conditions, a few CMV-associated chains were confirmed as specific for CMV antigens. Certain sequence variants were highly shared and formed a cluster, and this cluster was likely a sequencing artifact.

Both 60 Vbeta primers and 13 Jbeta primers went into the PCR. Profiled with immunoSEQ multiplex PCR; TCRdb holds only in-frame clones, not every one. The table shows roughly 130,000 clones, with approximately 72% occurring only once. CDR1 MDHEN and CDR2 SYDVKM come from the germline V gene. V trimming: 5 bases; J trimming: 7 bases; junction bases outside the gene matches: 7. The CDR3 runs 14 residues. The clonotype comes from a woman aged 55-69 years in good health and CMV-seronegative. Input material: PBMCs. The gene calls are TRBV28 and TRBJ2-7, with TRBD2 identical over 11 bases. The CDR3 DNA reads TGTGCCAGCAGTCCACTAGCGGGAGTGGGTGAGCAGTACTTC. It specifies CASSPLAGVGEQYF.